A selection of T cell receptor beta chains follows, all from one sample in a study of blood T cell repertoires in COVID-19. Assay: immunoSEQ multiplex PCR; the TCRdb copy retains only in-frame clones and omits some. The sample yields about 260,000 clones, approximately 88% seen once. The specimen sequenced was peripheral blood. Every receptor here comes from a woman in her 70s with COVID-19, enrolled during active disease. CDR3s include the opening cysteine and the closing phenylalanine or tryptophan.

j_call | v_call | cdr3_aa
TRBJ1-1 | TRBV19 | CASSLTQQGGRVTEAFF
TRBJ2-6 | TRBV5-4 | CASSSGLGEAGANVLTF
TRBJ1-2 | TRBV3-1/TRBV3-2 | CASSPSVSTYGYTF
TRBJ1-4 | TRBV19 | CASTRDRIDEKLFF
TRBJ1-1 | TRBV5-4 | CASSSFTEAFF
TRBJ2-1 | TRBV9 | CASSAQGGQFHNEQFF
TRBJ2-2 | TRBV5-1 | CASSLGLAGSPRMPGELFF
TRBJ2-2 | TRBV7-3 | CASSREALGELFF
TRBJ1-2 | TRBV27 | CASSLQGKGGYTF
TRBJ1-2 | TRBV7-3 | CASSLNSQGHGYTF
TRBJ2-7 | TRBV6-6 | CASSYQGQGNYEQYF
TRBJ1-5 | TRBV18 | CASSPPWAVNSNQPQHF
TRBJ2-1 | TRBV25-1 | CASSEGGRGRDEQFF
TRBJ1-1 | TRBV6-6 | CASRKTGEAFF
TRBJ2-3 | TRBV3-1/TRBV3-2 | CASSQVYSGRAADTQYF
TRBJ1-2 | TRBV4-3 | CASSQEARAFYGYTF
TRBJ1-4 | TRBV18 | CASSPISQGALEKLFF
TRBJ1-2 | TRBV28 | CASSFMGRTGGRGYTF
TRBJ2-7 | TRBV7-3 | CASSFSGGTYEQYF
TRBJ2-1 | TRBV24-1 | CATSADGVSNEQFF
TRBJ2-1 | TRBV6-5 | CASTRDYRYNEQFF
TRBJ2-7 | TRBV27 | CASSFRGLAGAYEQYF
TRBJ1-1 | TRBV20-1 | CSAPGSAEAFF